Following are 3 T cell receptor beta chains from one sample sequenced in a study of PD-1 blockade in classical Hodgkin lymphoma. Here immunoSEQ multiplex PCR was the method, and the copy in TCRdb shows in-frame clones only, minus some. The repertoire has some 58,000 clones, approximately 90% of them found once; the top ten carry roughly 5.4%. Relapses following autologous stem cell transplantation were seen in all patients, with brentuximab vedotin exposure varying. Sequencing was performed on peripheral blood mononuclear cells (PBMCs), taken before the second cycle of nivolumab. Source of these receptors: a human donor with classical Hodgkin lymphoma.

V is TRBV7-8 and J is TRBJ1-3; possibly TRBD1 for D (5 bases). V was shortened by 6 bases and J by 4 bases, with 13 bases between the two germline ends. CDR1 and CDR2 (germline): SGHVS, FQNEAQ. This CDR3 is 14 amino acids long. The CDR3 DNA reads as TGTGCCAGCAGACCTTCCGGGGCCGGAAACACCATATATTTT. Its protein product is CASRPSGAGNTIYF.

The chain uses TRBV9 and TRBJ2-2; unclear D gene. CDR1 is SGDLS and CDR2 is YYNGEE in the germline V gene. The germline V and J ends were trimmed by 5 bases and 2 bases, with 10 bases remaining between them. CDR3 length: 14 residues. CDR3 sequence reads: CASSLGSNTGELFF. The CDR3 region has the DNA TGTGCCAGCAGTTTGGGCAGTAACACCGGGGAGCTGTTTTTT.

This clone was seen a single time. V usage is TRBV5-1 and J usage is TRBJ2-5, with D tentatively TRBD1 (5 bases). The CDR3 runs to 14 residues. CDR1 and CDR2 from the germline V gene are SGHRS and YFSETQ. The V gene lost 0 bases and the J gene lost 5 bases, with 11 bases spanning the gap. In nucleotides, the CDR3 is TGCGCCAGCAGCTTGGTGCGGTCAGGGGAGACCCAGTACTTC. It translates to CASSLVRSGETQYF.